This T cell receptor beta chain derives from a study of beta chain features in type 1 diabetes. About the study: In age, gender and cell yields, patients were similar to healthy donors.

Study conclusions and caveats: For patients and controls alike, PCR might favor shorter templates to the same degree. The naive, central memory and Treg TCRB repertoires looked more alike in patients than they did in healthy donors. Within each of all four CD4+ subsets, Type 1 diabetes patients had TCRB CDR3s that were moderately but significantly shorter. VDJ junctions from patients with type 1 diabetes contained fewer insertions and more deletions.

The study reverse transcribed the entire isolated RNA, so it sequenced expressed TCRB transcripts. Some clones are missing from TCRdb's copy, which holds only in-frame ones; the method was immunoSEQ multiplex PCR. The data contain about 160,000 clones, 7% to 9.5% of them seen just once; the ten biggest clones take up roughly 0.7%. This clone was detected a few times. The antigen is undetermined. Germline lookup yields CDR1 LNHNV and CDR2 YYDKDF (reference sequence). V lost 5 bases, J lost 2 bases, and 14 bases stayed unmatched. The CDR3 spans 19 residues. This receptor was identified in a woman aged 25 to 39 with type 1 diabetes. The sample consisted of central memory CD4+ T cells from blood. The chain has TRBV15 and TRBJ2-7; 14 bases are shared with TRBD2. The DNA for the CDR3 is TGTGCCACCAGCCTCCACACGGGACTAGCGGGAGACGATACCTACGAGCAGTACTTC. Protein product: CATSLHTGLAGDDTYEQYF.